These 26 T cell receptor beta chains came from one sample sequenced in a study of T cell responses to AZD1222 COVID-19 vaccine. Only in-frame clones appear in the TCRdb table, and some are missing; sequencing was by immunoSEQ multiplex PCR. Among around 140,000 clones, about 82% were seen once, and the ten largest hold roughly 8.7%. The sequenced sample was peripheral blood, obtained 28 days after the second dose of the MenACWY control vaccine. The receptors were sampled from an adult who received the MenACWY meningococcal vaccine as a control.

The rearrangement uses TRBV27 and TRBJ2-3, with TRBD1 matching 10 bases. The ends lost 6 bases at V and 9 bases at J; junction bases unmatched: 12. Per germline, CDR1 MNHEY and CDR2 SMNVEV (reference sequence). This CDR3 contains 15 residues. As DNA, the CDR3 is TGTGCCAGCAGCACCGGGACAGGGGCCCGGGGCACGCAGTATTTT. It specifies CASSTGTGARGTQYF.

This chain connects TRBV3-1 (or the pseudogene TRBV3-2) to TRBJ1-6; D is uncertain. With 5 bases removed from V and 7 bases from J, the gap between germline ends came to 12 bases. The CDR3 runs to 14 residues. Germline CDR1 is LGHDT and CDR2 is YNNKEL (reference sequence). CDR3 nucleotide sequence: TGTGCCAGCAGCTACAGTGGAGGGAATTCACCCCTCCACTTT. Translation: CASSYSGGNSPLHF.

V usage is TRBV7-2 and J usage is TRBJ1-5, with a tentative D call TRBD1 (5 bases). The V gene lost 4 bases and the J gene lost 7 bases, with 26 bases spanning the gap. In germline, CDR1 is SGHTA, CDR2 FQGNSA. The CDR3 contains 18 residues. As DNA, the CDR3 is TGTGCCAGCAGCTCTAGGGGTATAGGGCCTAGGGCCGGGCAGCCCCAGCATTTT. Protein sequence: CASSSRGIGPRAGQPQHF.

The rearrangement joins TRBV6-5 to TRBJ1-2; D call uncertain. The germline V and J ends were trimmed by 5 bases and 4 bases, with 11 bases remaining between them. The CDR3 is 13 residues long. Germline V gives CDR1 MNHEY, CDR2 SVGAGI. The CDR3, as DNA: TGTGCCAGCAGTAAATCCGGCTTCTATGGCTACACCTTC. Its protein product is CASSKSGFYGYTF.

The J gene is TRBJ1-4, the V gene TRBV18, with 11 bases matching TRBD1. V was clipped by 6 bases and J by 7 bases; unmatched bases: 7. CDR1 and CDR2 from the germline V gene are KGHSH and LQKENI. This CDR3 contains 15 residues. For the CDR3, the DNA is TGTGCCAGCTCTCCGAGGACAGGGGGCGTTGAAAAACTGTTTTTT. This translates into CASSPRTGGVEKLFF.

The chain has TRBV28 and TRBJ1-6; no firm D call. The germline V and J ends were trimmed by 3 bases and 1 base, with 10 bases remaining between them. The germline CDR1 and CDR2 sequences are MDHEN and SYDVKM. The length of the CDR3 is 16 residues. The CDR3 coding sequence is TGTGCCAGCAGTTTCCTCGGCGAATCCTATAATTCACCCCTCCACTTT. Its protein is CASSFLGESYNSPLHF. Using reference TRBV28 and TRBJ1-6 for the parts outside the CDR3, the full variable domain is DVKVTQSSRYLVKRTGEKVFLECVQDMDHENMFWYRQDPGLGLRLIYFSYDVKMKEKGDIPEGYSVSREKKERFSLILESASTNQTSMYLCASSFLGESYNSPLHFGNGTRLTVT.

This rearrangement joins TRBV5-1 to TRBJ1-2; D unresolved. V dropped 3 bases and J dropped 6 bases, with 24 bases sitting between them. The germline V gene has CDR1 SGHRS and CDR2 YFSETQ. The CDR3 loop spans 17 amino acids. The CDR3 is CASSSLKAGSLLDGYTF. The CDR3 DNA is TGCGCCAGCAGCTCGTTAAAGGCAGGATCCCTTCTTGATGGCTACACCTTC.

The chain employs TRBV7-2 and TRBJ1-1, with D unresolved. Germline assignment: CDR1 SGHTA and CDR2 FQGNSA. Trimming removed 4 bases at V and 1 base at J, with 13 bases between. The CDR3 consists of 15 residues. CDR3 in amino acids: CASSSSRRANTEAFF. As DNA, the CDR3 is TGTGCCAGCAGCTCAAGTAGGCGGGCGAACACTGAAGCTTTCTTT.

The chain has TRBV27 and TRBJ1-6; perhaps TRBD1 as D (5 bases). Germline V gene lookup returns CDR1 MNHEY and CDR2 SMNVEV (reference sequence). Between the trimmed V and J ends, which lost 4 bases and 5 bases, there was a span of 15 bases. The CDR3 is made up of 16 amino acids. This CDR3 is CASSWGTPRNNSPLHF. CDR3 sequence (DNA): TGTGCCAGCAGTTGGGGGACCCCGAGAAATAATTCACCCCTCCACTTT.

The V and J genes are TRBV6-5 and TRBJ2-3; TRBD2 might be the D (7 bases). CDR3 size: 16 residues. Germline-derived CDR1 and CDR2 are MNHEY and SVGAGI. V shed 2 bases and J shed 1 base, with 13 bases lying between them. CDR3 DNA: TGTGCCAGCAGTTACGGGGGGGCGATTGGCACAGATACGCAGTATTTT. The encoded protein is CASSYGGAIGTDTQYF.

The CDR3 DNA reads TGTGCCAGCAGCGTAGTAGTGGCCGGGGAGCTGTTTTTT. This encodes CASSVVVAGELFF. The rearrangement joins TRBV9 to TRBJ2-2; D uncertain. Per germline, CDR1 SGDLS and CDR2 YYNGEE. The ends were cut back, 0 bases at V and 6 bases at J, with 6 bases in the middle. The CDR3 is 13 amino acids. The full variable domain, rest sourced from reference TRBV9 and TRBJ2-2, is DSGVTQTPKHLITATGQRVTLRCSPRSGDLSVYWYQQSLDQGLQFLIQYYNGEERAKGNILERFSAQQFPDLHSELNLSSLELGDSALYFCASSVVVAGELFFGEGSRLTVL.

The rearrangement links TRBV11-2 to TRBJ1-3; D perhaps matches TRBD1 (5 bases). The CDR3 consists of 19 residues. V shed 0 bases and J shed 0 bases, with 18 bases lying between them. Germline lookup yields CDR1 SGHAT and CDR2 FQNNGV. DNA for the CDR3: TGTGCCAGCAGCTTAGATTTTTTTGCGGGGGATTTCTCTGGAAACACCATATATTTT. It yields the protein CASSLDFFAGDFSGNTIYF.

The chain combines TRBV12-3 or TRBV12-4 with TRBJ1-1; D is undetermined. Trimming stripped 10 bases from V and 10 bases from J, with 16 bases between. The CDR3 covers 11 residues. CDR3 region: CATRDDGRAFF. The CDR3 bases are TGTGCCACCCGAGACGACGGACGAGCTTTCTTT.

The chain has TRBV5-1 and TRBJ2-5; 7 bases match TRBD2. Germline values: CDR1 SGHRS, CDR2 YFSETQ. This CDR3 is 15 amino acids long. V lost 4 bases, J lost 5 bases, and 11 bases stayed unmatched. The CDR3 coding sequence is TGCGCCAGCAGCGTACGGGCCACTAGCGTGGAGACCCAGTACTTC. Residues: CASSVRATSVETQYF.

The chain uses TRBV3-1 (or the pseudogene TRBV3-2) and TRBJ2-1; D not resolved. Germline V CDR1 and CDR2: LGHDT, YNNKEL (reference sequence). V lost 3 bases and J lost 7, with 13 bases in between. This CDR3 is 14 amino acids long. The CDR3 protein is CASSHGPAMNEQFF. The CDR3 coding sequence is TGTGCCAGCAGCCACGGCCCAGCCATGAATGAGCAGTTCTTC.

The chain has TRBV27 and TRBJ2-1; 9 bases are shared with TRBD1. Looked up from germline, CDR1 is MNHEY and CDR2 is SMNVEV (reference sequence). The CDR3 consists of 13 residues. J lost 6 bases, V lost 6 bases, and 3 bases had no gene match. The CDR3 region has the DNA TGTGCCAGCAGGGGGACAGGGCGCAATGAGCAGTTCTTC. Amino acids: CASRGTGRNEQFF.

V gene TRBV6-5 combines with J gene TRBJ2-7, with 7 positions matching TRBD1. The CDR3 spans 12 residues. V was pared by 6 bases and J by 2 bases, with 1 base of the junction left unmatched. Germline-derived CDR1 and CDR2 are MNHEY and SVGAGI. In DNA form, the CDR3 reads TGTGCCAGCAGACAGGGGCCCTACGAGCAGTACGTC. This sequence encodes CASRQGPYEQYV.

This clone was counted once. The CDR3 DNA reads as TGCGCCAGCAGCCTGGGACAGGGGTCCACTGAAGCTTTCTTT. This codes for CASSLGQGSTEAFF. The chain joins TRBV5-1 to TRBJ1-1, with TRBD1 identical over 10 bases. The CDR3 length is 14 residues. The ends lost 4 bases at V and 4 bases at J; junction bases unmatched: 4. Per the germline V gene, CDR1 is SGHRS and CDR2 is YFSETQ.

The DNA for the CDR3 is TGTGCCAGCAGTGAGAGCTTGGGGAATTCACCCCTCCACTTT. It codes for CASSESLGNSPLHF. The genes are TRBV6-1 and TRBJ1-6, with D hard to call. V lost 3 bases and J lost 7, with 10 bases in between. Looked up from germline, CDR1 is MNHNS and CDR2 is SASEGT. This CDR3 has 14 residues.

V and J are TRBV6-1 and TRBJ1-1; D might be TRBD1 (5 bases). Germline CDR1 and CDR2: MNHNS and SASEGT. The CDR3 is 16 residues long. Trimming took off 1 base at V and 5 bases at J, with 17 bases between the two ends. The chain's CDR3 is CASSEGPWGRRTEAFF. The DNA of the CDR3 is TGTGCCAGCAGTGAAGGACCGTGGGGGAGAAGGACTGAAGCTTTCTTT.

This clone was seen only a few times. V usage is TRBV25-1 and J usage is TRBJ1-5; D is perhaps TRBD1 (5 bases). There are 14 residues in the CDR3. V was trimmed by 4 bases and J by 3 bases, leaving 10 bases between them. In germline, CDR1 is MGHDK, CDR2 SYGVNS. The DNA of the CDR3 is TGTGCCAGCAGTGTCGGGGGGTCCAATCAGCCCCAGCATTTT. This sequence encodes CASSVGGSNQPQHF. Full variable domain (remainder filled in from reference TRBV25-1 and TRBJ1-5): EADIYQTPRYLVIGTGKKITLECSQTMGHDKMYWYQQDPGMELHLIHYSYGVNSTEKGDLSSESTVSRIRTEHFPLTLESARPSHTSQYLCASSVGGSNQPQHFGDGTRLSIL.

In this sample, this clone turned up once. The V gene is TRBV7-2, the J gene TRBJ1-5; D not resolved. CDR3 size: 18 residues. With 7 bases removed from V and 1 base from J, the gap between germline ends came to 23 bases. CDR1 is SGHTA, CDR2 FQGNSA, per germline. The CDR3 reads CASNSPVGSSGSNQPQHF. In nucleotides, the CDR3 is TGTGCCAGCAACTCCCCCGTCGGGTCTTCCGGGAGCAATCAGCCCCAGCATTTT.

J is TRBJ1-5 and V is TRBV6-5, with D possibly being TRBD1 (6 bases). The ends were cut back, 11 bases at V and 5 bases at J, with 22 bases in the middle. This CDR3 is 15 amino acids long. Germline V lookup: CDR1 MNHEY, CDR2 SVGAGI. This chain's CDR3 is CAVNPKDRAHQPQHF. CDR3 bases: TGTGCCGTAAACCCCAAGGACAGAGCGCATCAGCCCCAGCATTTT.

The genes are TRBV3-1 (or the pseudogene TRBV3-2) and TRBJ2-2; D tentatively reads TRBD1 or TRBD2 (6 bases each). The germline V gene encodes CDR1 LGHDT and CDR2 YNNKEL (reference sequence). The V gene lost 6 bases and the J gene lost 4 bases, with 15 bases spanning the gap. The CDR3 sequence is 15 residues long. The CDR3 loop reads CASSLTGAFTGELFF. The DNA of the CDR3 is TGTGCCAGCAGTCTGACGGGGGCGTTCACCGGGGAGCTGTTTTTT.

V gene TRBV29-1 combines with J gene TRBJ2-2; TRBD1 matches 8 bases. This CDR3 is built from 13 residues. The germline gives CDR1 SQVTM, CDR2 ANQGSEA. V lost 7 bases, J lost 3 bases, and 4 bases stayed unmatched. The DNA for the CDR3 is TGCAGCGCTGACAGGGGCTACACCGGGGAGCTGTTTTTT. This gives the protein CSADRGYTGELFF.

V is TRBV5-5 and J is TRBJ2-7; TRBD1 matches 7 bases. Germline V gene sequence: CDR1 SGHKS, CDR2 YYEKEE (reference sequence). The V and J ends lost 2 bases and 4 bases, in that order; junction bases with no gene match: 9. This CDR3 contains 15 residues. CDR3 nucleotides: TGTGCCAGCAGCTTTTCCCCGGACAGGACTTACGAGCAGTACGTC. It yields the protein CASSFSPDRTYEQYV.